A single sample is the source of the 23 T cell receptor beta chains below, sequenced in a study of blood T cell repertoires in COVID-19. The method was immunoSEQ multiplex PCR; TCRdb's version includes in-frame clones alone and lacks a portion of them. The sample shows about 150,000 clones, 84% of them seen only once. What was sequenced was peripheral blood. Source of these receptors: a woman older than 75 with COVID-19, enrolled during active disease.

The gene calls are TRBV6-2 or TRBV6-3 and TRBJ1-2, with 11 bases matching TRBD1. In germline, CDR1 is MNHEY, CDR2 SVGEGT. V dropped 0 bases and J dropped 5; count of bases not matched to a gene: 5. The CDR3 spans 16 residues. The CDR3: CASSYSPGQGGYGYTF. The CDR3 nucleotides are TGTGCCAGCAGTTACTCGCCGGGACAGGGGGGATATGGCTACACCTTC.

The CDR3: CASSPVDRDTQYF. In DNA form, the CDR3 reads TGTGCCAGCAGCCCTGTGGACAGAGATACGCAGTATTTT. V and J are TRBV6-2 or TRBV6-3 and TRBJ2-3, with D possibly TRBD1 on 6 matching bases. Germline V lookup: CDR1 MNHEY, CDR2 SVGEGT. The CDR3 contains 13 residues. V was clipped by 6 bases and J by 5 bases, with 12 bases between them.

This chain uses TRBV3-1 (or the pseudogene TRBV3-2) with TRBJ2-7; 9 bases fit TRBD1. From germline, CDR1 is LGHDT and CDR2 YNNKEL (reference sequence). The CDR3 runs 16 residues. V dropped 5 bases and J dropped 5; count of bases not matched to a gene: 13. The DNA for the CDR3 is TGTGCCAGCAGCTTAGCCCCGGGACAGGGTCACAACGAGCAGTACTTC. This codes for CASSLAPGQGHNEQYF.

V usage is TRBV11-2 and J usage is TRBJ2-3; 13 bases fit TRBD2. This CDR3 has 16 amino acids. CDR1 and CDR2 from the germline V gene are SGHAT and FQNNGV. V lost 5 bases and J lost 5; bases outside the gene matches: 7. In DNA, the CDR3 is TGTGCCAGCAGCCAGACTAGCGGGGGGTCTAAAGATACGCAGTATTTT. Encoded protein: CASSQTSGGSKDTQYF. Complete variable domain (other parts from reference TRBV11-2 and TRBJ2-3): EAGVAQSPRYKIIEKRQSVAFWCNPISGHATLYWYQQILGQGPKLLIQFQNNGVVDDSQLPKDRFSAERLKGVDSTLKIQPAKLEDSAVYLCASSQTSGGSKDTQYFGPGTRLTVL.

The V and J genes are TRBV4-3 and TRBJ2-1; 11 positions agree with TRBD2. CDR3 size: 18 residues. Trimming took 3 bases from V and 5 from J; bases not matched to a gene: 12. Germline V lookup: CDR1 LGHNA, CDR2 YSLEER. CDR3 in DNA: TGCGCCAGCAGCCACCCGGGGAGTACTAGCGGGGGAAACAATGAGCAGTTCTTC. Its translation: CASSHPGSTSGGNNEQFF.

The chain is built from TRBV28 and TRBJ1-2; 11 bases are a match to TRBD1. The CDR3 is 16 residues long. The trim removed 2 bases at V and 3 bases at J, leaving 5 bases unmatched. Germline CDR1 reads MDHEN; CDR2 reads SYDVKM. As DNA, the CDR3 is TGTGCCAGCAGTTTAATAGGGACAGGGGGTGACTATGGCTACACCTTC. It is translated as CASSLIGTGGDYGYTF.

The chain recombines TRBV2 with TRBJ1-1, with 10 bases lining up with TRBD1. V lost 4 bases, J lost 1 base, and 3 bases stayed unmatched. Germline CDR1 SNHLY, CDR2 FYNNEI. The CDR3 is 15 residues long. CDR3 protein: CASSGQGAGNTEAFF. The CDR3 nucleotides read TGTGCCAGCAGTGGACAGGGGGCGGGGAACACTGAAGCTTTCTTT.

The gene calls are TRBV4-1 and TRBJ2-7; 8 nucleotides line up with TRBD2. V shed 4 bases and J 4 bases; nucleotides not matched to a gene: 9. Germline V gene data show CDR1 as MGHRA and CDR2 as YSYEKL. The CDR3 runs 15 residues. CDR3 loop: CASSPQLAAIYEQYF. The CDR3 region has the DNA TGCGCCAGCAGCCCTCAACTAGCGGCGATATACGAGCAGTACTTC.

In nucleotides, the CDR3 is TGTGCCAGTAGTAAGGGACAGGGGCGGTCCAATGAGCAGTTCTTC. Translated: CASSKGQGRSNEQFF. The chain uses TRBV19 and TRBJ2-1, with TRBD1 identical over 10 bases. The CDR3 loop spans 15 amino acids. Germline V gene data show CDR1 as LNHDA and CDR2 as SQIVND (reference sequence). J gave up 6 bases and V 4 bases, and 6 bases lay outside the gene matches.

The chain carries TRBV30 and TRBJ2-1; 11 bases map to TRBD1. The V segment lost 7 bases and the J segment 7 bases; nucleotides outside the gene matches: 6. The CDR3 has 13 amino acids. Germline V gives CDR1 GTSNPN, CDR2 SVGIG (reference sequence). The CDR3 sequence: CASGQGAWNEQFF. Here the CDR3 DNA reads TGTGCCTCCGGACAGGGGGCCTGGAATGAGCAGTTCTTC.

The gene calls are TRBV7-3 and TRBJ1-4; no reliable D call. The CDR3 length is 14 residues. Per germline, CDR1 SGHTA and CDR2 FQGTGA. With 3 bases removed from V and 10 bases from J, the gap between germline ends came to 15 bases. For the CDR3, the DNA is TGTGCCAGCAGCTTGGGCCCGGGGTTGGGAAAACTGTTTTTT. The encoded protein is CASSLGPGLGKLFF.

The DNA of the CDR3 is TGTGCCACCAGCAAACAGAACACAGATACGCAGTATTTT. It codes for CATSKQNTDTQYF. V and J are TRBV15 and TRBJ2-3; D not resolved. Trimming took 4 bases from V and 2 from J, leaving 7 bases between them. Germline V lookup: CDR1 LNHNV, CDR2 YYDKDF (reference sequence). The CDR3 is 13 amino acids.

This rearrangement joins TRBV18 to TRBJ1-1; no clear D. The ends were cut back, 6 bases at V and 5 bases at J, with 16 bases in the middle. Germline V gene data show CDR1 as KGHSH and CDR2 as LQKENI. This CDR3 region has 14 residues. The CDR3 nucleotides read TGTGCCAGCTCTATCGCTGGCGGGGTTACTGAAGCTTTCTTT. This translates into CASSIAGGVTEAFF.

This chain joins TRBV30 and TRBJ2-1; tentatively, D is TRBD2 (7 bases). The CDR3 is 13 amino acids. V was pared by 2 bases and J by 15 bases, with 20 bases between. Germline V gene sequence: CDR1 GTSNPN, CDR2 SVGIG (reference sequence). As DNA, the CDR3 is TGTGCCTGGAGTTTACGCCTATGGCGGGGGCCGTTCTTC. Residues: CAWSLRLWRGPFF.

The chain joins TRBV30 to TRBJ1-1; D gene unclear. Trimming removed 0 bases from V and 11 bases from J, with 19 bases in between. Germline lookup yields CDR1 GTSNPN and CDR2 SVGIG (reference sequence). CDR3 length equals 14 residues. CDR3 sequence reads: CAWSVPALTGKAFF. The CDR3 DNA follows: TGTGCCTGGAGTGTACCAGCACTGACTGGCAAGGCTTTCTTT.

This chain joins TRBV7-2 and TRBJ2-7; tentative D call: TRBD1 (6 bases). The CDR3 has 14 residues. The V gene's germline CDR1 is SGHTA and CDR2 FQGNSA. Trimming stripped 3 bases from V and 2 bases from J, with 11 bases between. The CDR3 nucleotides are TGTGCCAGCAGCTTCAGGGGCCCCCCCTACGAGCAGTACTTC. This gives the protein CASSFRGPPYEQYF.

The chain has TRBV5-5 and TRBJ1-6; 8 nucleotides match TRBD1. V lost 3 bases, J lost 6 bases, and 8 bases stayed unmatched. The CDR3 extends over 16 amino acids. CDR1 and CDR2 (germline): SGHKS, YYEKEE (reference sequence). The DNA for the CDR3 is TGTGCCAGCAGCTGGGGGACAGGCAGCGGTAATTCACCCCTCCACTTT. As protein: CASSWGTGSGNSPLHF.

The J gene is TRBJ2-3, the V gene TRBV18, with 9 bases matching TRBD2. Trimming removed 0 bases from V and 2 bases from J; junction bases left unmatched: 18. This CDR3 is 21 amino acids long. From germline, CDR1 is KGHSH and CDR2 LQKENI. CDR3 amino acids: CASSPPYGARKASGITDTQYF. The CDR3 DNA sequence: TGTGCCAGCTCACCACCGTACGGGGCCCGCAAGGCTAGCGGGATCACAGATACGCAGTATTTT.

The V gene is TRBV28, the J gene TRBJ1-2; D unresolved. Germline values: CDR1 MDHEN, CDR2 SYDVKM. V lost 3 bases, J lost 8 bases, and 10 bases lay in between. CDR3 length equals 12 residues. The CDR3 is CASSLGVYGYTF. The DNA of the CDR3 is TGTGCCAGCAGTTTGGGAGTTTACGGCTACACCTTC.

The rearrangement uses TRBV27 and TRBJ2-7; D might be TRBD1 (6 bases). The CDR3 consists of 14 residues. Trimming left V 4 bases short and J 0 bases short, with 10 bases between. CDR1 MNHEY and CDR2 SMNVEV come from the germline V gene (reference sequence). This CDR3 is CASSYRDTSYEQYF. The CDR3 nucleotides read TGTGCCAGCAGTTACCGGGACACCTCCTACGAGCAGTACTTC.

The chain has TRBV11-2 and TRBJ2-3; TRBD2 might be the D (6 bases). The CDR3 runs to 15 residues. Germline lookup yields CDR1 SGHAT and CDR2 FQNNGV. V was clipped by 6 bases and J by 2 bases, with 15 bases between them. The CDR3 loop reads CASRPVGGSTDTQYF. The CDR3 nucleotides read TGTGCCAGCAGGCCCGTGGGGGGTTCCACAGATACGCAGTATTTT. The full variable domain, its missing parts supplied by reference TRBV11-2 and TRBJ2-3, is EAGVAQSPRYKIIEKRQSVAFWCNPISGHATLYWYQQILGQGPKLLIQFQNNGVVDDSQLPKDRFSAERLKGVDSTLKIQPAKLEDSAVYLCASRPVGGSTDTQYFGPGTRLTVL.

J is TRBJ1-4 and V is TRBV7-9, with TRBD1 as a possible D gene (6 bases). Germline lookup yields CDR1 SEHNR and CDR2 FQNEAQ (reference sequence). The CDR3 length is 14 residues. Trimming pared 5 bases from V and 4 bases from J, leaving 11 bases between. The CDR3 sequence is CASSTRTVNEKLFF. Here the CDR3 DNA reads TGTGCCAGCAGCACCCGGACAGTTAATGAAAAACTGTTTTTT. The whole variable domain, filled in from reference TRBV7-9 and TRBJ1-4, reads DTGVSQNPRHKITKRGQNVTFRCDPISEHNRLYWYRQTLGQGPEFLTYFQNEAQLEKSRLLSDRFSAERPKGSFSTLEIQRTEQGDSAMYLCASSTRTVNEKLFFGSGTQLSVL.

The chain employs TRBV10-3 and TRBJ2-7; 10 bases map to TRBD1. Trimming took 6 bases from V and 6 from J; bases not matched to a gene: 11. The CDR3 contains 15 residues. CDR1 and CDR2 (germline): ENHRY, SYGVKD. CDR3 amino acids: CAISSRDRGSSEQYF. The CDR3 DNA is TGTGCCATCAGCTCCCGGGACAGGGGCTCTTCCGAGCAGTACTTC.